This T cell receptor beta chain was recorded in a study of control samples from healthy donors and cancer patients. Sequencing used immunoSEQ multiplex PCR; TCRdb keeps in-frame clones, though not all of them. The data hold about 52,000 clones, with roughly 94% observed a single time. The TCR originated in a man aged 30-40 years in good health. What was sequenced was blood.

CDR3 sequence: CASSDSPGAGANVLTF. In nucleotides, the CDR3 is TGTGCCAGCAGTGACTCGCCCGGGGCTGGGGCCAACGTCCTGACTTTC. The chain carries TRBV6-4 and TRBJ2-6, with a possible D match to TRBD2 (5 bases). V dropped 0 bases and J dropped 2 bases, with 8 bases sitting between them. The CDR3 contains 16 residues. CDR1 and CDR2 from the germline V gene are MRHNA and SNTAGT.